These 13 T cell receptor beta chains originate from one sample sequenced in a study of early T cells in non-severe SARS-CoV-2 infection. MiXCR, applied by TCRdb to the 5' RACE reads, yields one record per CDR3 protein. The sample records tens of thousands of distinct CDR3 sequences, 3% to 4.5% being singletons. The sequenced sample consisted of whole blood. The receptors derive from an adult who was a healthcare worker with PCR-confirmed SARS-CoV-2 infection or an uninfected control (not recorded which).

This clonotype was seen many times. This chain connects TRBV7-9 to TRBJ2-3, with D hard to call. Germline V gives CDR1 SEHNR, CDR2 FQNEAQ (reference sequence). The CDR3 totals 15 residues. Trimming pared 5 bases from V and 1 base from J, leaving 13 bases between. CDR3 bases: TGTGCCAGCAGCACAGTGTTTTCTCGCACAGATACGCAGTATTTT. Encoded protein: CASSTVFSRTDTQYF.

This clonotype was counted many times. CDR3 sequence reads: CATSDLSSNYGYTF. Written as DNA, the CDR3 is TGTGCCACCAGTGATTTGAGCAGTAACTATGGCTACACCTTC. The V call is TRBV24-1, the J call TRBJ1-2; no definite D call. The V gene's germline CDR1 is KGHDR and CDR2 SFDVKD. Trimming removed 0 bases at V and 1 base at J, with 5 bases between. This CDR3 region has 14 residues.

This clonotype was picked up many times. V is TRBV11-2 and J is TRBJ1-3; possibly TRBD1 for D (5 bases). CDR3 length: 15 amino acids. The V end lost 7 bases, the J end lost 4 bases, and 17 bases lay between the germline ends. Germline lookup yields CDR1 SGHAT and CDR2 FQNNGV. The CDR3 sequence: CASTIVGVGGNTIYF. The CDR3 DNA follows: TGTGCCAGCACCATAGTGGGGGTAGGAGGAAACACCATATATTTT.

Many counts were recorded for this clonotype. V and J are TRBV24-1 and TRBJ2-3; 10 bases align to TRBD2. This CDR3 has 17 amino acids. Losses at the gene ends were 5 bases for V and 7 bases for J; bases not matched to a gene: 14. Germline V gene data show CDR1 as KGHDR and CDR2 as SFDVKD. Here the CDR3 DNA reads TGTGCCACCAGTGTTACTAGCGGGACTACGGGGGCTAATACGCAGTATTTT. It translates to CATSVTSGTTGANTQYF.

The V gene is TRBV6-2 or TRBV6-3, the J gene TRBJ1-2; TRBD1 agrees at 9 bases. Germline V CDR1 and CDR2: MNHEY, SVGEGT. The ends lost 5 bases at V and 2 bases at J; junction bases unmatched: 9. This CDR3 contains 16 residues. The CDR3 here is CASSTGGASSNYGYTF. CDR3 sequence (DNA): TGTGCCAGCAGTACAGGGGGCGCTTCTTCGAACTATGGCTACACCTTC.

The chain joins TRBV3-1 to TRBJ2-2, with 10 bases aligning to TRBD2. The CDR3 totals 16 residues. Germline CDR1 reads LGHDT; CDR2 reads YNNKEL (reference sequence). V shed 1 base and J 4 bases; nucleotides not matched to a gene: 3. The CDR3 loop reads CASSQGTSGGTGELFF. CDR3 nucleotide sequence: TGTGCCAGCAGCCAAGGGACTAGCGGTGGCACCGGGGAGCTGTTTTTT.

The genes are TRBV7-9 and TRBJ2-6, with D maybe TRBD2 (5 bases). The CDR3 is 16 amino acids. Germline V lookup: CDR1 SEHNR, CDR2 FQNEAQ (reference sequence). The V and J ends lost 1 base and 0 bases respectively, with 7 bases between them. The CDR3 DNA sequence: TGTGCCAGCAGCTTAGTCGGAGGCTCTGGGGCCAACGTCCTGACTTTC. Translation gives CASSLVGGSGANVLTF. Complete variable domain (other parts from reference TRBV7-9 and TRBJ2-6): DTGVSQNPRHKITKRGQNVTFRCDPISEHNRLYWYRQTLGQGPEFLTYFQNEAQLEKSRLLSDRFSAERPKGSFSTLEIQRTEQGDSAMYLCASSLVGGSGANVLTFGAGSRLTVL.

This clonotype was counted at least ten times. This sequence joins TRBV27 and TRBJ1-5; TRBD1 might be the D (5 bases). Trimming took 3 bases from V and 4 from J, leaving 19 bases between them. Germline loops: CDR1 MNHEY, CDR2 SMNVEV (reference sequence). This CDR3 spans 17 amino acids. The CDR3 loop is CASSFQAPGPLNQPQHF. Here the CDR3 DNA reads TGTGCCAGCAGTTTCCAAGCCCCGGGACCCTTAAATCAGCCCCAGCATTTT.

The chain joins TRBV20-1 to TRBJ2-7; no clear D gene. V dropped 0 bases and J dropped 2 bases, with 5 bases sitting between them. This CDR3 is built from 12 residues. Germline CDR1 reads DFQATT; CDR2 reads SNEGSKA (reference sequence). The CDR3 DNA sequence: TGCAGTGCTAGAGATTCTACCTACGAGCAGTACTTC. Protein sequence: CSARDSTYEQYF.

This clonotype was picked up a small number of times. V is TRBV28 and J is TRBJ2-6; TRBD2 matches at 7 bases. V was pared by 8 bases and J by 0 bases, with 10 bases of the junction left unmatched. Germline V gene sequence: CDR1 MDHEN, CDR2 SYDVKM. The CDR3 is 17 amino acids. The CDR3 here is CASSPRGGDSGANVLTF. CDR3 coding DNA: TGTGCCAGCTCACCGCGCGGGGGAGACTCTGGGGCCAACGTCCTGACTTTC.

In this sample, this clonotype turned up a few times. Here the CDR3 reads CASSPPLLSYGYTF. CDR3 sequence (DNA): TGTGCCAGCTCACCACCCCTGTTAAGCTATGGCTACACCTTC. This chain links TRBV18 with TRBJ1-2; D not certain. With 0 bases removed from V and 4 bases from J, the gap between germline ends came to 9 bases. Germline-derived CDR1 and CDR2 are KGHSH and LQKENI. The CDR3 runs 14 residues.

In this sample, this clonotype turned up many times. The chain recombines TRBV29-1 with TRBJ1-1, with D possibly matching TRBD1 (5 bases). This CDR3 has 12 amino acids. CDR1 SQVTM and CDR2 ANQGSEA come from the germline V gene. The ends were cut back, 6 bases at V and 3 bases at J, with 11 bases in the middle. As DNA, the CDR3 is TGCAGCGTAGTCGGGGGATACACTGAAGCTTTCTTT. Residues: CSVVGGYTEAFF.

This clonotype has at least ten counts. V and J are TRBV4-3 and TRBJ2-3; D is perhaps TRBD1 (6 bases). V lost 2 bases and J lost 2, with 11 bases in between. The CDR3 loop spans 15 amino acids. Per germline, CDR1 LGHNA and CDR2 YSLEER. CDR3 loop: CASSQWTEVTDTQYF. As DNA, the CDR3 is TGCGCCAGCAGCCAATGGACAGAAGTCACAGATACGCAGTATTTT.